This TCR beta chain was found in a study of blood T cell repertoires in COVID-19. Study information: Samples came from the United States, Italy and Spain, spanning acute and convalescent COVID-19. T cells, B-cell-depleted T cells, or PBMCs supplied cDNA or gDNA.

Trimming cost V 6 bases and J 0 bases, with 9 bases left between them. The CDR3 sequence is 14 residues long. Germline values: CDR1 MDHEN, CDR2 SYDVKM. Authors' data handling: Using reference gene primer amplification, nucleated cell counts were estimated. The method was immunoSEQ multiplex PCR; TCRdb's version includes in-frame clones alone and lacks a portion of them. The D gene and trimming were derived from the DNA, and the V and J assignments and clone size from that table. The repertoire has approximately 210,000 clones, roughly 84% of them found once; the top ten carry 3.5% to 4%. The sequence derives from an elderly woman with acute or convalescent COVID-19. Sequencing used peripheral blood. The genes are TRBV28 and TRBJ1-5; no definite D call. This CDR3 reads CASSRRNSNQPQHF. The CDR3 DNA follows: TGTGCCAGCAGCCGTCGTAATAGCAATCAGCCCCAGCATTTT.